The 5 T cell receptor beta chains given below trace back to one sample, sequenced in a study of shared clonotypes between healthy human individuals. TCRdb's table, derived via immunoSEQ multiplex PCR, lists solely in-frame clones and lacks some. The sample has 1.6 million or so clones, around 97% seen once. Sequencing input: naive CD4+ T cells sorted from blood. As to subset: CD45RA+ positively selected. The source of these receptors is a man aged 25-40 years in good health.

CDR3 DNA sequence: TGTGCCAGCAGTAGGACTAGTTTCTACAATGAGCAGTTCTTC. This encodes CASSRTSFYNEQFF. The V and J genes are TRBV6-5 and TRBJ2-1; the match to TRBD2 covers 7 bases. The CDR3 sequence is 14 residues long. CDR1 is MNHEY, CDR2 SVGAGI, per germline. The V segment lost 5 bases and the J segment 3 bases; nucleotides outside the gene matches: 4.

The gene calls are TRBV7-6 and TRBJ2-5; no definite D call. The CDR3 runs to 12 residues. CDR1 and CDR2 from the germline V gene are SGHVS and FNYEAQ. Trimming left V 0 bases short and J 3 bases short, with 2 bases between. The CDR3 region has the DNA TGTGCCAGCAGCTTAGCAGAAGAGACCCAGTACTTC. Translating gives CASSLAEETQYF.

The rearrangement joins TRBV7-9 to TRBJ2-1; 9 bases align to TRBD2. The CDR3 covers 12 residues. V dropped 3 bases and J dropped 15; count of bases not matched to a gene: 6. Per germline, CDR1 SEHNR and CDR2 FQNEAQ (reference sequence). CDR3 protein: CASSFKREDRFF. The DNA for the CDR3 is TGTGCCAGCAGCTTCAAGCGGGAGGACCGGTTCTTC.

The V call is TRBV28, the J call TRBJ1-1; possible D gene TRBD1, 5 bases. Trimming removed 5 bases from V and 5 bases from J, with 21 bases in between. The CDR3 sequence is 16 residues long. Germline-derived CDR1 and CDR2 are MDHEN and SYDVKM. This chain's CDR3 is CASSIDGPGGGTEAFF. The CDR3 DNA reads TGTGCCAGCAGTATAGACGGGCCCGGGGGTGGAACTGAAGCTTTCTTT.

This chain links TRBV11-2 with TRBJ2-7; D uncertain. The germline CDR1 and CDR2 sequences are SGHAT and FQNNGV. This CDR3 is built from 14 residues. Trimming cost V 6 bases and J 4 bases, with 16 bases left between them. The CDR3 loop reads CASRRPGRRYEQYF. CDR3 coding DNA: TGTGCCAGCAGACGACCGGGTCGTAGATACGAGCAGTACTTC.